This entry features one T cell receptor beta chain sequence. This clone has a handful of counts. What this receptor recognizes is not known. Per-nucleotide qualities are absent, and no much larger clonotype sits a single base away. The data belong to a study of Ad26.COV2.S vaccination and SARS-CoV-2 variants (dated by TCRdb to the early 2020s). The study in broad terms: Donors in the vaccine arm were drawn from COV1001, a multicentre, randomized, double-blind, placebo-controlled phase I-IIa trial testing Ad26.COV2.S in healthy adults. Trial participants were randomized into five groups of five, in which low-dose or high-dose Ad26.COV2.S was given once or twice, or placebo was given on both occasions. Ad26.COV2.S was administered intramuscularly at a dose of 5x10^10 or 1x10^11 viral particles, either as one shot or as two shots given 56 days apart. Sequencing of the TCRbeta repertoire served to evaluate the specificity and breadth of SARS-CoV-2-reactive T cell receptors following Ad26.COV2.S vaccination. Investigators remained blinded to trial group allocation during experiments and outcome assessment. The TCR-sequenced set comprised around 30 samples: approximately 20 Ad26.COV2.S vaccine recipients, 5 placebo recipients and 8 SARS-CoV-2 convalescent individuals. Findings and caveats that apply to the study as a whole: After vaccination, spike-specific CD8+ and CD4+ T cell responses were reported to show substantial breadth. According to the authors, total T cell responses may have been underestimated by the TCR breadth and depth analyses. Comparing responses between vaccine doses or regimens was not something the study was powered to do. Spike-specific TCR breadth was higher in Ad26.COV2.S recipients than in placebo recipients (P = 0.0014). Non-spike TCR breadth was comparable between vaccine and placebo recipients, consistent with the vaccine containing only spike.

Interpreted using the paper, the treatment or condition label stands for: about 20 received Ad26.COV2.S at low or high dose, single or two shots; about 5 received placebo; per-sample allocation not given. For vaccine and placebo recipients, the sequenced repertoires came from samples collected on day 63 after the first injection. Between 29 July and 7 August 2020, Cohort 1b enrolled 25 adults aged 18-55 years at one site in Boston, USA. Ad26.COV2.S was a replication-incompetent adenovirus type 26 vector expressing a prefusion-stabilized SARS-CoV-2 spike protein from the original Wuhan strain. The immunoSEQ Assay was the method used to sequence TCRbeta CDR3 regions. After extraction, genomic DNA underwent amplification by bias-controlled multiplex PCR, followed by high-throughput sequencing. The study's own analysis went as follows. Collapsing and filtering of sequences were performed to quantify the absolute abundance of each unique TCRbeta CDR3 region. Usable DNA was measured by amplifying reference genes present in all nucleated cells, and TCRbeta template counts were normalized to that usable DNA to estimate T cell fraction. Repertoire TCRs were annotated as SARS-CoV-2-specific when V gene, CDR3 amino acid sequence and J gene were exactly matched to a known reactive TCR set. The reference SARS-CoV-2 TCR set came from MIRA and was filtered for enrichment in COVID-19-positive ImmuneCODE repertoires, removing public or cross-reactive TCRs. Drawing on the MIRA antigens, annotated TCRs were analysed further at the level of specific ORF or position within ORF. Depth was the summed frequency of annotated unique rearrangements, while breadth was defined as annotated unique rearrangements over total unique productive rearrangements. Group comparisons of TCR breadth used two-sided Wilcoxon rank-sum tests. TCRdb obtained this table from immuneACCESS and retained in-frame rearrangements with V and J assigned. These tables miss some clones; where compared with another copy, unresolved V genes account for less than half of the shortfall, and the remainder is unexplained. The D gene and trimming were derived from the DNA, and the V and J assignments and clone size from that table. This sample lists about 370,000 clones; around nine tenths were detected once. Clones ranked in the top ten supply under 2% of the sample.

Including the terminal cysteine and phenylalanine, the CDR3 comprises 13 residues. Here the CDR3 DNA is all that survives: 39 bases in frame from base 1. Based on the germline V gene, the CDR1 and CDR2 sequences are MDHEN and SYDVKM. The V end gives up 3 bases and the J end 7 bases, leaving 2 bases in the junction not matched to a gene. The source material was peripheral blood, sampled in a trial of Ad26.COV2.S vaccine versus placebo. Recombination linked TRBV28 to TRBJ2-1; TRBD2 matches 8 bases in the middle. This receptor was identified in a person aged 18-60 years who received the Ad26.COV2.S COVID-19 vaccine or a placebo. In nucleotide form, the sequence is TGTGCCAGCAGTTTGCGGGAGGAAAATGAGCAGTTCTTC. The resulting protein is CASSLREENEQFF.